This is a list of T cell receptor beta chains from one sample in a study of T cells in Graves' hyperthyroidism and ophthalmopathy. From the multiplex PCR reads, TCRdb called clonotypes with MiXCR, one entry per CDR3 protein. The table shows around 620,000 distinct CDR3 sequences, with roughly 15% occurring only once. The sample consisted of blood. The source is a woman aged 25 to 39 with Graves' hyperthyroidism. Each CDR3 is given with its conserved first and last residue. A D gene is named only where the DNA matches it firmly. Size is stated for part of the rows, as once, few or many counts, or as a class when the clone is expanded.

size: few
D: TRBD2
J: TRBJ2-3
V: TRBV9
DNA: TGTGCCAGCAGCGACCCACCGACTATACTAGCGGGGGACACAGATACGCAGTATTTT
CDR3: CASSDPPTILAGDTDTQYF

size: many
D: TRBD1
J: TRBJ2-5
V: TRBV6-1
DNA: TGTGCCAGCACCATCGCATTAGGGACAGGGTCCCGGGAGACCCAGTACTTC
CDR3: CASTIALGTGSRETQYF

size: many
D: TRBD1
J: TRBJ1-2
V: TRBV28
DNA: TGTGCCAGCAGCCCACAGGGGAGGAATGGCTACACCTTC
CDR3: CASSPQGRNGYTF

size: .
D: TRBD1
J: TRBJ2-1
V: TRBV7-2
DNA: TGTGCCAGCAGCTTCGACCGGGACAGGGACTACAATGAGCAGTTCTTC
CDR3: CASSFDRDRDYNEQFF

size: .
D: .
J: TRBJ2-7
V: TRBV4-1
DNA: TGCGCCAGCAGCCAGTACCGCGAGCTCGGATACTCCTACGAGCAGTACTTC
CDR3: CASSQYRELGYSYEQYF

size: many
D: TRBD2
J: TRBJ2-1
V: TRBV30
DNA: TGTGCCTGGGAGACTAGCGGGAGACGCGAGCAGTTCTTC
CDR3: CAWETSGRREQFF

size: few
D: TRBD2
J: TRBJ2-1
V: TRBV19
DNA: TGTGCCAGTAGCCCCAGCGGGAGTAGCTATGAGCAGTTCTTC
CDR3: CASSPSGSSYEQFF

size: many
D: TRBD2
J: TRBJ2-3
V: TRBV3-1
DNA: TGTGCCAGCTATTTCGATCCTAGCGGGAACACAGATACGCAGTATTTT
CDR3: CASYFDPSGNTDTQYF

size: .
D: TRBD2
J: TRBJ2-5
V: TRBV28
DNA: TGTGCCAGCAGTTTATCTACTAGCGGGATTCAAGAGACCCAGTACTTC
CDR3: CASSLSTSGIQETQYF

size: .
D: TRBD2
J: TRBJ2-3
V: TRBV13
DNA: TGTGCCAGCAGCTTTCTAGCGGGCTGGAGCACAGATACGCAGTATTTT
CDR3: CASSFLAGWSTDTQYF

size: .
D: .
J: TRBJ1-2
V: TRBV27
DNA: TGTGCCACCAAAGGGACTGTCTATGGCTACACCTTC
CDR3: CATKGTVYGYTF

size: many
D: .
J: TRBJ1-5
V: TRBV20-1
DNA: TGCAGTGCTAGGAGACCAGGGTGGAATCAGCCCCAGCATTTT
CDR3: CSARRPGWNQPQHF

size: many
D: TRBD2
J: TRBJ2-7
V: TRBV11-2
DNA: TGTGCCAGCAGCTTAGAAGGACTAGCGGGATTAGAGCAGTACTTC
CDR3: CASSLEGLAGLEQYF

size: many
D: .
J: TRBJ1-2
V: TRBV7-2
DNA: TGTGCCAGCAGCGACCATGGGAGGGGAGGTAGTGGCTACACCTTC
CDR3: CASSDHGRGGSGYTF

size: .
D: .
J: TRBJ1-2
V: TRBV20-1
DNA: TGCAGTGCTAGAGCCAGGGTTAGCTATGGCTACACCTTC
CDR3: CSARARVSYGYTF

size: many
D: .
J: TRBJ1-1
V: TRBV7-9
DNA: TGTGCCAGCAGCTGGGGGCCCGAAAGAGGGACTGAAGCTTTCTTT
CDR3: CASSWGPERGTEAFF

size: many
D: .
J: TRBJ1-4
V: TRBV30
DNA: TGTGCCTGGAGTGATGGACAAGGGGGATGGGAAAAACTGTTTTTT
CDR3: CAWSDGQGGWEKLFF

size: many
D: .
J: TRBJ1-1
V: TRBV30
DNA: TGTGCCTGGAGTAGGTTGAACACTGAAGCTTTCTTT
CDR3: CAWSRLNTEAFF

size: many
D: .
J: TRBJ2-3
V: TRBV12-3/TRBV12-4
DNA: TGTGCCAGCAGTTTGGGCGGGGCCGGCACAGATACGCAGTATTTT
CDR3: CASSLGGAGTDTQYF

size: .
D: .
J: TRBJ1-1
V: TRBV5-4
DNA: TGTGCCAGCAGCTTGGTTCCGTCTGAAGCTTTCTTT
CDR3: CASSLVPSEAFF

size: few
D: .
J: TRBJ2-5
V: TRBV5-6
DNA: TGTGCCAGCAGCCTTGTCCCGGCACGTCCCCCAGAGACCCAGTACTTC
CDR3: CASSLVPARPPETQYF

size: .
D: .
J: TRBJ2-2
V: TRBV3-1
DNA: TGTGCCAGCAGCCAATTTATAAGAGCCTCCGGGGAGCTGTTTTTT
CDR3: CASSQFIRASGELFF

size: .
D: TRBD1
J: TRBJ2-7
V: TRBV20-1
DNA: TGCAGTGCTAGAGTATGGGACAGTCCCTACAAGCAGTACTTC
CDR3: CSARVWDSPYKQYF

size: .
D: .
J: TRBJ1-3
V: TRBV3-1
DNA: TGTGCCAGCAGTCCTGGTCGGGGGGCCTCTGGAAACACCATATATTTT
CDR3: CASSPGRGASGNTIYF

size: .
D: TRBD1
J: TRBJ1-1
V: TRBV5-1
DNA: TGCGCCAGCAGCATAGGGACAGTGAACACTGAAGCTTTCTTT
CDR3: CASSIGTVNTEAFF

size: many
D: .
J: TRBJ2-7
V: TRBV27
DNA: TGTGCCAGCAGTTTATCGAGGGGTGAAGAGCAGTACTTC
CDR3: CASSLSRGEEQYF

size: few
D: TRBD1
J: TRBJ1-6
V: TRBV6-4
DNA: TGTGCCAGCAAACAGGGGGATCGGGTGTATTCACCCCTCCACTTT
CDR3: CASKQGDRVYSPLHF

size: many
D: .
J: TRBJ2-3
V: TRBV15
DNA: TGTGCCACCAGCAGAGATTCATTGGCTAGTGCTAATACGCAGTATTTT
CDR3: CATSRDSLASANTQYF

size: few
D: TRBD2
J: TRBJ2-2
V: TRBV20-1
DNA: TGCAGTGCTGCTAGCGGGCGTGTGAACACCGGGGAGCTGTTTTTT
CDR3: CSAASGRVNTGELFF

size: many
D: TRBD1
J: TRBJ1-2
V: TRBV2
DNA: TGTGCCAGCATTAAGGGACAGAGACTCCTATCTGGCTACACCTTC
CDR3: CASIKGQRLLSGYTF

size: few
D: TRBD2
J: TRBJ2-7
V: TRBV20-1
DNA: TGCAGTGCCTCACATCCGGGACTAGCCTACGAGCAGTACTTC
CDR3: CSASHPGLAYEQYF

size: .
D: .
J: TRBJ2-2
V: TRBV20-1
DNA: TGCAGTGCCTCAGTAGCGACCGGGGAGCTGTTTTTT
CDR3: CSASVATGELFF

size: .
D: .
J: TRBJ1-4
V: TRBV12-3/TRBV12-4
DNA: TGTGCCAGCAGTTTATCGGTTTCGCGTGAAAAACTGTTTTTT
CDR3: CASSLSVSREKLFF

size: .
D: TRBD2
J: TRBJ2-1
V: TRBV7-9
DNA: TGTGCCAGCAGCAGACCCGGACTAGCGGCCTACAATGAGCAGTTCTTC
CDR3: CASSRPGLAAYNEQFF

size: many
D: .
J: TRBJ2-7
V: TRBV11-3
DNA: TGTGCCAGCAGCTTAGATAGTGGAGGCGAGCAGTACTTC
CDR3: CASSLDSGGEQYF

size: once
D: TRBD1
J: TRBJ1-1
V: TRBV4-1
DNA: TGCGCCAGCAGCCAAGATCTCCAGGGGGCGTTTGCTTTCTTT
CDR3: CASSQDLQGAFAFF

size: .
D: .
J: TRBJ1-3
V: TRBV27
DNA: TGTGCCAGCAGTGGGCGGTTCTCTGGAAACACCATATATTTT
CDR3: CASSGRFSGNTIYF

size: many
D: .
J: TRBJ1-1
V: TRBV28
DNA: TGTGCCAGCATTTCCGGAGTTGAAGCTTTCTTT
CDR3: CASISGVEAFF

size: many
D: .
J: TRBJ2-5
V: TRBV20-1
DNA: TGCAGTGCTCCCCGGGCGGAGACCCAGTACTTC
CDR3: CSAPRAETQYF

size: .
D: TRBD1
J: TRBJ1-1
V: TRBV20-1
DNA: TGCAGTGCTAAGGACAGGGGGCGCACCCCTGAAGCTTTCTTT
CDR3: CSAKDRGRTPEAFF

size: few
D: .
J: TRBJ2-1
V: TRBV9
DNA: TGCGCCAGCAGCGCCTCCGGATCGGTATACAATGAGCAGTTCTTC
CDR3: CASSASGSVYNEQFF

size: many
D: .
J: TRBJ2-7
V: TRBV7-2
DNA: TGTGCCAGCAGCTTAGGTCTCAGAGGCTACGAGCAGTACTTC
CDR3: CASSLGLRGYEQYF

size: .
D: .
J: TRBJ2-1
V: TRBV4-2
DNA: TGTGCCAGCAGCCAAGTCGGGGCAGCAGTTGGCGGGCAGTTCTTC
CDR3: CASSQVGAAVGGQFF

size: many
D: .
J: TRBJ1-1
V: TRBV28
DNA: TGTGCCAGCAGTCCCCCGACGCGGGCTGAAGCTTTCTTT
CDR3: CASSPPTRAEAFF

size: .
D: TRBD2
J: TRBJ2-1
V: TRBV9
DNA: TGTGCCAGCAGCGTAGTCGGCGGGAGAGAAGGGAATGAGCAGTTCTTC
CDR3: CASSVVGGREGNEQFF

size: many
D: .
J: TRBJ2-7
V: TRBV5-1
DNA: TGCGCCAGCCAACCAGGCGGAGGTGGGTACGAGCAGTACTTC
CDR3: CASQPGGGGYEQYF

size: few
D: TRBD1
J: TRBJ1-3
V: TRBV6-1
DNA: TGTGCCAGCAGTGACAGGGGGCGTGGAAACACCATATATTTT
CDR3: CASSDRGRGNTIYF

size: many
D: TRBD1
J: TRBJ1-4
V: TRBV28
DNA: TGTGCCAGCAGGGGACAGTTAAATGAAAAACTGTTTTTT
CDR3: CASRGQLNEKLFF

size: few
D: TRBD1
J: TRBJ2-7
V: TRBV5-1
DNA: TGCGCCAGCAGGCAAGTTGGGCAGGGGGCCAACGAGCAGTACTTC
CDR3: CASRQVGQGANEQYF

size: .
D: .
J: TRBJ1-6
V: TRBV27
DNA: TGTGCCAGCAGATGGGGCGGGGGATACGATTATTCACCCCTCCACTTT
CDR3: CASRWGGGYDYSPLHF

size: .
D: .
J: TRBJ2-3
V: TRBV7-2
DNA: TGTGCCAGCAGCTTAGCGCCGAGGGGAATCACAAATACGCAGTATTTT
CDR3: CASSLAPRGITNTQYF

size: many
D: TRBD1
J: TRBJ1-4
V: TRBV28
DNA: TGTGCCAGCAGTAAGACAGGGAGTAATGAAAAACTGTTTTTT
CDR3: CASSKTGSNEKLFF

size: .
D: .
J: TRBJ2-7
V: TRBV18
DNA: TGTGCCAGCTCACCAATTGCCTCCCAGGTCGAGCAGTACTTC
CDR3: CASSPIASQVEQYF

size: few
D: TRBD1
J: TRBJ2-7
V: TRBV15
DNA: TGTGCCACCAGCAGAGCCCGACCGGGACAGGGGACGGACGAGCAGTACTTC
CDR3: CATSRARPGQGTDEQYF

size: .
D: TRBD2
J: TRBJ2-7
V: TRBV11-2
DNA: TGTGCCAGCAGCTTCGCTGGACTAGTTGGGGCCGAGCAGTACTTC
CDR3: CASSFAGLVGAEQYF